The 13 T cell receptor beta chains given below trace back to one sample, sequenced in a study of blood T cell repertoires in COVID-19 (dated by TCRdb to about 2020). Library preparation used the immunoSEQ multiplex PCR assay. Sourced from immuneACCESS, this table was stored by TCRdb with only in-frame sequences that have V and J called. A share of the clones is absent; for the studies checked, an unresolved V gene accounts for under half, and the remainder has no known explanation. Counted in this sample were 250,000 to 300,000 clones; roughly nine tenths of them appeared once. The ten largest clones take up 2.2% of the sample. Sequencing used peripheral blood. Every receptor here comes from a woman aged 45-65 years who had recovered from COVID-19.

V gene TRBV7-2 combines with J gene TRBJ1-2, with 10 bases identical to TRBD1. Germline trimming cut 5 bases from V and 8 bases from J; bases unmatched to any gene: 8. Germline V gives CDR1 SGHTA, CDR2 FQGNSA. This CDR3 is 14 amino acids long. CDR3 bases: TGTGCCAGCAGCCCGGGGGACAGGGGAGAGGGCTACACCTTC. It encodes CASSPGDRGEGYTF.

The chain has TRBV18 and TRBJ1-6; unclear D gene. Deletions cut 2 bases from V and 4 bases from J, with 12 bases between. This CDR3 contains 16 residues. From germline, CDR1 is KGHSH and CDR2 LQKENI. The CDR3 region is CASSPLSAGYNSPLHF. For the CDR3, the DNA is TGTGCCAGCTCACCATTGTCGGCAGGTTATAATTCACCCCTCCACTTT. The variable domain in full, with the rest retrieved from reference TRBV18 and TRBJ1-6, is NAGVMQNPRHLVRRRGQEARLRCSPMKGHSHVYWYRQLPEEGLKFMVYLQKENIIDESGMPKERFSAEFPKEGPSILRIQQVVRGDSAAYFCASSPLSAGYNSPLHFGNGTRLTVT.

This chain uses TRBV9 with TRBJ1-2; 8 bases line up with TRBD1. The CDR3 length is 13 residues. Germline-derived CDR1 and CDR2 are SGDLS and YYNGEE. The V gene end was trimmed by 4 bases and the J gene end by 6 bases; junction bases not matched to a gene: 5. The CDR3 reads CASSLDRADGYTF. The DNA for the CDR3 is TGTGCCAGCAGCCTGGACAGGGCCGATGGCTACACCTTC.

The chain is built from TRBV7-2 and TRBJ2-3, with a tentative D call TRBD1 (5 bases). Germline loops: CDR1 SGHTA, CDR2 FQGNSA. V was shortened by 7 bases and J by 2 bases, with 19 bases between the two germline ends. This CDR3 is 16 amino acids long. The CDR3 region is CASTLSSGFFTDTQYF. In DNA, the CDR3 is TGTGCCAGCACCTTGAGTTCAGGGTTCTTCACAGATACGCAGTATTTT.

The CDR3 region has the DNA TGTGCCAGCAGCGTAATGTCCGCAGATACGCAGTATTTT. Translated, it gives CASSVMSADTQYF. The rearrangement joins TRBV9 to TRBJ2-3, with D uncertain. The CDR3 covers 13 residues. The V gene's germline CDR1 is SGDLS and CDR2 YYNGEE. V lost 1 base to trimming and J lost 4 bases, with 7 bases between them.

This chain connects TRBV2 to TRBJ2-5; D is perhaps TRBD1 (5 bases). The CDR3 is 15 residues long. Trimming removed 11 bases from V and 3 bases from J, with 22 bases in between. Germline V gene sequence: CDR1 SNHLY, CDR2 FYNNEI. CDR3 amino acids: CAAAVGAGGEETQYF. CDR3 DNA sequence: TGTGCCGCGGCAGTAGGGGCCGGCGGAGAAGAGACCCAGTACTTC.

The J gene is TRBJ2-2, the V gene TRBV11-3; tentatively, D is TRBD1 (6 bases). The CDR3 runs 14 residues. V lost 6 bases and J 4 bases, leaving 12 bases between the germline ends. The germline gives CDR1 SGHNT, CDR2 YENEEA. The CDR3 bases are TGTGCCAGCAGACCAGACAGGTCCACCGGGGAGCTGTTTTTT. Translating it yields CASRPDRSTGELFF.

The chain links TRBV19 to TRBJ2-2; 8 bases align to TRBD2. Germline CDR1 reads LNHDA; CDR2 reads SQIVND (reference sequence). There are 17 residues in the CDR3. The V gene end was trimmed by 2 bases and the J gene end by 1 base; junction bases not matched to a gene: 6. In DNA, the CDR3 is TGTGCCAGTAGTATACTCCGCAGCGGGGGGAACACCGGGGAGCTGTTTTTT. Its protein product is CASSILRSGGNTGELFF.

The chain joins TRBV19 to TRBJ1-5; D perhaps matches TRBD1 (6 bases). Germline loops: CDR1 LNHDA, CDR2 SQIVND (reference sequence). V lost 7 bases and J 3 bases, leaving 28 bases between the germline ends. CDR3 length: 19 residues. DNA for the CDR3: TGTGCCAGTACCCAAATATTAGGACAGTTTGGGGTCCTCAATCAGCCCCAGCATTTT. This gives the protein CASTQILGQFGVLNQPQHF.

The chain joins TRBV5-6 to TRBJ1-6; maybe TRBD1 (6 bases). The ends were cut back, 0 bases at V and 10 bases at J, with 14 bases in the middle. CDR1 and CDR2 from the germline V gene are SGHDT and YYEEEE. The CDR3 extends over 15 amino acids. Here the CDR3 reads CASSLVAGDESPLHF. The CDR3 DNA is TGTGCCAGCAGCTTGGTGGCAGGGGATGAGTCACCCCTCCACTTT.

The CDR3 DNA reads TGTGCCAGCTCACGAAGGGGCAACACCGGGGAGCTGTTTTTT. It translates to CASSRRGNTGELFF. V usage is TRBV7-3 and J usage is TRBJ2-2, with D possibly matching TRBD1 (5 bases). The CDR3 spans 14 residues. V dropped 8 bases and J dropped 2 bases, with 12 bases sitting between them. Germline CDR1 reads SGHTA; CDR2 reads FQGTGA.

The chain carries TRBV7-3 and TRBJ1-6; D is unclear. CDR3 length equals 13 residues. Trimming removed 4 bases from V and 7 bases from J, with 8 bases in between. Germline lookup yields CDR1 SGHTA and CDR2 FQGTGA. This CDR3 is CASSWASNSPLHF. The CDR3 coding sequence is TGTGCCAGCAGCTGGGCCTCCAATTCACCCCTCCACTTT.

The chain joins TRBV30 to TRBJ2-7; D perhaps matches TRBD2 (7 bases). CDR3 length equals 13 residues. Trimming shortened V by 3 bases and J by 5 bases, and 14 bases separated the two germline ends. The V gene's germline CDR1 is GTSNPN and CDR2 SVGIG (reference sequence). This chain's CDR3 is CAWSPYGGHEQYF. For the CDR3, the DNA is TGTGCCTGGAGCCCATACGGGGGGCACGAGCAGTACTTC.